The sequence of this TCR beta chain was determined in a study of T-cell reconstitution after alpha-beta-depleted transplantation in children. Points from the study as a whole: At the one-year point after transplant, T-cell counts and TCRbeta diversity were found to come mostly from T cells that had been newly produced. Day-60 TCRbeta diversity that was high in some patients was derived from surviving recipient T cells and thymic progenitors.

CDR3 size: 17 residues. Germline assignment: CDR1 MDHEN and CDR2 SYDVKM. V gave up 6 bases and J gave up 0 bases; unmatched junction bases: 8. This clonotype was seen many times. Its antigen is still unknown. Molecular barcoding with unique molecular identifiers was used for the TCRbeta library. Via MiXCR, TCRdb re-called the PCR reads, giving one row per CDR3 protein. The sample has roughly 670,000 distinct CDR3 sequences; 10% to 15% are singletons. This chain connects TRBV28 to TRBJ2-3; 11 bases match TRBD2. Here the sequenced sample was PBMCs, taken before TCRalphabeta/CD19-depleted stem cell transplant. The source is a girl under 10 years old with congenital amegakaryocytic thrombocytopenia, due to receive a stem cell transplant. CDR3 sequence (DNA): TGTGCCAGCAGGACCGGGACTAGCGGATATAGCACAGATACGCAGTATTTT. Protein product: CASRTGTSGYSTDTQYF. Looking up the rest from reference TRBV28 and TRBJ2-3 gives the full variable domain: DVKVTQSSRYLVKRTGEKVFLECVQDMDHENMFWYRQDPGLGLRLIYFSYDVKMKEKGDIPEGYSVSREKKERFSLILESASTNQTSMYLCASRTGTSGYSTDTQYFGPGTRLTVL.